One and the same sample provided the 17 T cell receptor beta chains below, sequenced in a study of OX40 agonist ivuxolimab in advanced cancers. Using immunoSEQ multiplex PCR, the repertoire was profiled, and TCRdb retains in-frame clones only, with some absent. The table shows about 68,000 clones, with 85% occurring only once. This specimen consisted of CD4+ or CD8+ T cells sorted from blood, obtained in a trial of the OX40 agonist ivuxolimab. The receptor source for this set is an adult with an advanced solid tumor such as melanoma, head and neck, liver or kidney cancer.

The rearrangement links TRBV29-1 to TRBJ2-3, with D tentatively TRBD2 (6 bases). Trimming stripped 3 bases from V and 6 bases from J, with 13 bases between. Germline V lookup: CDR1 SQVTM, CDR2 ANQGSEA. The length of the CDR3 is 13 residues. The CDR3 sequence: CSVDRDSLDTQYF. The CDR3 DNA reads TGCAGCGTTGACCGGGACTCGTTGGATACGCAGTATTTT.

The genes are TRBV18 and TRBJ1-6; D is undetermined. Trimming shortened V by 2 bases and J by 0 bases, and 14 bases separated the two germline ends. This CDR3 is 18 amino acids long. CDR1 KGHSH and CDR2 LQKENI come from the germline V gene. The CDR3 sequence is CASSPEGSHSSYNSPLHF. CDR3 coding DNA: TGTGCCAGCTCACCAGAGGGCTCCCACAGCTCCTATAATTCACCCCTCCACTTT.

This clone has a single count. An end of the junction differs from the germline gene, which may be a read error. The chain couples TRBV19 to TRBJ1-2; TRBD1 is a possible D gene (5 bases). Germline assignment: CDR1 LNHDA and CDR2 SQIVND (reference sequence). The CDR3 extends over 13 amino acids. The CDR3, as DNA: TGTGCCAGTAGTATACGTTCACCCCGGGGACCGATCTTC. Translation: CASSIRSPRGPIF.

The rearrangement uses TRBV6-5 and TRBJ1-1; TRBD1 matches at 12 bases. CDR3 length: 15 residues. The germline V gene encodes CDR1 MNHEY and CDR2 SVGAGI. V gave up 6 bases and J gave up 4 bases; unmatched junction bases: 6. CDR3 sequence (DNA): TGTGCCAGCAGAACGGGACAGGGGGCGCTCACTGAAGCTTTCTTT. This sequence encodes CASRTGQGALTEAFF.

The chain employs TRBV5-1 and TRBJ1-6; D is uncertain. This CDR3 has 15 residues. The V gene lost 5 bases and the J gene lost 0 bases, with 9 bases spanning the gap. From germline, CDR1 is SGHRS and CDR2 YFSETQ. The CDR3 sequence is CASSSFSSYNSPLHF. CDR3 in DNA: TGCGCCAGCAGTTCATTTAGCTCCTATAATTCACCCCTCCACTTT.

The chain is built from TRBV11-2 and TRBJ2-5; D is undetermined. The CDR3 runs 11 residues. Deletions cut 5 bases from V and 3 bases from J, with 4 bases between. Germline lookup yields CDR1 SGHAT and CDR2 FQNNGV. The CDR3 here is CASSREETQYF. Written as DNA, the CDR3 is TGTGCCAGCAGCCGCGAAGAGACCCAGTACTTC.

The V gene is TRBV10-2, the J gene TRBJ2-3; a weak D match, TRBD2 (5 bases). Germline V gene lookup returns CDR1 WSHSY and CDR2 SAAADI. With 6 bases removed from V and 0 bases from J, the gap between germline ends came to 10 bases. The CDR3 is made up of 14 amino acids. CDR3 protein: CASRDWASTDTQYF. CDR3 sequence (DNA): TGCGCCAGCAGGGACTGGGCTAGCACAGATACGCAGTATTTT.

Regarding this clone: The same CDR3 also results from other DNA sequences found in this sample. V gene TRBV5-6 combines with J gene TRBJ1-2, with D perhaps matching TRBD1 (5 bases). This CDR3 comprises 13 residues. V lost 2 bases and J 1 base, leaving 6 bases between the germline ends. Germline-derived CDR1 and CDR2 are SGHDT and YYEEEE. DNA of the CDR3: TGTGCCAGCAGCTTTCAGGGTAACTATGGCTACACCTTC. Translating gives CASSFQGNYGYTF.

In its sample, this clone was seen a few times. The chain has TRBV5-4 and TRBJ1-2; TRBD1 might be the D (5 bases). Trimming left V 1 base short and J 2 bases short, with 21 bases between. The CDR3 is 18 amino acids. Looked up from germline, CDR1 is SGHNT and CDR2 is YYREEE (reference sequence). This CDR3 is CASSLFEGIGARNYGYTF. In DNA, the CDR3 is TGTGCCAGCAGCTTGTTCGAGGGAATCGGGGCTCGGAACTATGGCTACACCTTC.

The chain recombines TRBV11-2 with TRBJ1-1, with 7 bases lining up with TRBD1. This CDR3 is built from 13 residues. In germline, CDR1 is SGHAT, CDR2 FQNNGV. V dropped 2 bases and J dropped 8; count of bases not matched to a gene: 5. The DNA for the CDR3 is TGTGCCAGCAGCTTACACCTACAGGGGGAAGCTTTCTTT. It specifies CASSLHLQGEAFF.

The chain has TRBV10-3 and TRBJ1-6; 9 bases are shared with TRBD1. Unmatched junction bases numbered 5, after V lost 3 bases and J lost 5 bases. This CDR3 is built from 16 residues. CDR1 is ENHRY, CDR2 SYGVKD, per germline. CDR3 in amino acids: CAISEGQGIDNSPLHF. The DNA of the CDR3 is TGTGCCATCAGTGAAGGACAGGGGATTGATAATTCACCCCTCCACTTT.

The chain employs TRBV6-5 and TRBJ1-5; no firm D call. In germline, CDR1 is MNHEY, CDR2 SVGAGI. V was shortened by 0 bases and J by 4 bases, with 7 bases between the two germline ends. The CDR3 consists of 14 residues. The CDR3 loop reads CASSYSTVNQPQHF. CDR3 DNA sequence: TGTGCCAGCAGTTACTCGACCGTTAATCAGCCCCAGCATTTT.

The chain couples TRBV4-3 to TRBJ1-5; tentative D call: TRBD1 (5 bases). The CDR3 spans 14 residues. Germline CDR1 is LGHNA and CDR2 is YSLEER. With 3 bases removed from V and 3 bases from J, the gap between germline ends came to 9 bases. CDR3 residues: CASSHDRNNQPQHF. CDR3 bases: TGCGCCAGCAGCCACGACAGAAACAATCAGCCCCAGCATTTT.

In its sample, this clone was seen a few times. This rearrangement joins TRBV19 to TRBJ1-1; no reliable D call. Germline-derived CDR1 and CDR2 are LNHDA and SQIVND (reference sequence). The CDR3 spans 13 residues. V lost 3 bases, J lost 4 bases, and 9 bases lay in between. CDR3 residues: CASSISRSTEAFF. The CDR3 coding sequence is TGTGCCAGTAGTATCTCACGGAGCACTGAAGCTTTCTTT.

The CDR3 nucleotides are TGCGCCAGCAGCCAAGCAGGGGTCGGGGAGCTGTTTTTT. Amino acids: CASSQAGVGELFF. The gene calls are TRBV4-3 and TRBJ2-2, with D possibly being TRBD1 (6 bases). The CDR3 has 13 residues. Trimming removed 1 base from V and 7 bases from J, with 7 bases in between. The V gene's germline CDR1 is LGHNA and CDR2 YSLEER.

V and J are TRBV2 and TRBJ2-1; 7 positions match TRBD1. From germline, CDR1 is SNHLY and CDR2 FYNNEI. V dropped 6 bases and J dropped 6; count of bases not matched to a gene: 5. The CDR3 totals 13 residues. The CDR3, as DNA: TGTGCCAGCAGGCAAACAGGGGTCAATGAGCAGTTCTTC. Translated, it gives CASRQTGVNEQFF.

The rearrangement links TRBV7-2 to TRBJ1-1; no reliable D call. This CDR3 has 15 amino acids. Trimming left V 1 base short and J 0 bases short, with 9 bases between. CDR1 and CDR2 (germline): SGHTA, FQGNSA. The CDR3 DNA reads TGTGCCAGCAGCTTAGTAGTAGGTGTGAACACTGAAGCTTTCTTT. Protein sequence: CASSLVVGVNTEAFF.